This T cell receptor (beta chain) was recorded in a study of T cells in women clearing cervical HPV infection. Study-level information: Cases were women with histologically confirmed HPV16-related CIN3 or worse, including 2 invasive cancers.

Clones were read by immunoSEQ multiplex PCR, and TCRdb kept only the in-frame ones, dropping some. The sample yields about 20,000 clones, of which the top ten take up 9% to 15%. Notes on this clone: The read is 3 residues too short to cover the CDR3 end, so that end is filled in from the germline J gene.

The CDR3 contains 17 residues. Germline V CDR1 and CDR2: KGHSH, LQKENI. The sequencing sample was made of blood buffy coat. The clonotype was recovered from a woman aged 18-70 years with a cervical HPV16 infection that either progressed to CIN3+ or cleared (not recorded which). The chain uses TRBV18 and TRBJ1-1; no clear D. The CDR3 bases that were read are TGTGCCAGCTCCCTTGCAGGAGGCGGGTATTTTCAAGAGACA. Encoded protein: CASSLAGGGYFQET. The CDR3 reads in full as CASSLAGGGYFQETAFF.